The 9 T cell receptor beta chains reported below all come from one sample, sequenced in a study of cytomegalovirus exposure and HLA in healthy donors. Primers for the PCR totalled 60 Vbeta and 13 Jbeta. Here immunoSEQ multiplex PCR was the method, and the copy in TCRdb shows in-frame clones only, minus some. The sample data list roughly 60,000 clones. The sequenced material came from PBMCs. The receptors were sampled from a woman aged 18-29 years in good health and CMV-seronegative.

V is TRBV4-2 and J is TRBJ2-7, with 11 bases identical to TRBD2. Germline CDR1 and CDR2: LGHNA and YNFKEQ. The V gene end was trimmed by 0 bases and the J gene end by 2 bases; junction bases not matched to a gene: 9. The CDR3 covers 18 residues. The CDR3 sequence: CASSQEATGTSGAYEQYF. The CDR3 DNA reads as TGTGCCAGCAGCCAAGAGGCCACCGGGACTAGCGGTGCCTACGAGCAGTACTTC.

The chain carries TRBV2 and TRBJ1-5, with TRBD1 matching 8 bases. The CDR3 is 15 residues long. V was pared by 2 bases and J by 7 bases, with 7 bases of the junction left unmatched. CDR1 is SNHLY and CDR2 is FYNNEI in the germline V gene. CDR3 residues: CASSEIAGGLQPQHF. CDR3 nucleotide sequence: TGTGCCAGCAGTGAAATCGCAGGGGGCTTACAGCCCCAGCATTTT.

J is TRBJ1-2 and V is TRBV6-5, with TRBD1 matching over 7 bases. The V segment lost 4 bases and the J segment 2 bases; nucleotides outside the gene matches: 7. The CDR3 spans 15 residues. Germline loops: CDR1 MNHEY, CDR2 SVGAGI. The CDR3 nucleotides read TGTGCCAGCAGTTGGTACAGGGGTTCCAACTATGGCTACACCTTC. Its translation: CASSWYRGSNYGYTF.

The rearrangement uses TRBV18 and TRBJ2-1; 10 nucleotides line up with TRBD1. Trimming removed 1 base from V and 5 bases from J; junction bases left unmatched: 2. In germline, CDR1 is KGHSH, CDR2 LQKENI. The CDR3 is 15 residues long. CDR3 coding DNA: TGTGCCAGCTCACCACGGGACAGGGGCGACAATGAGCAGTTCTTC. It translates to CASSPRDRGDNEQFF. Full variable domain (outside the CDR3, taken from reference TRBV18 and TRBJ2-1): NAGVMQNPRHLVRRRGQEARLRCSPMKGHSHVYWYRQLPEEGLKFMVYLQKENIIDESGMPKERFSAEFPKEGPSILRIQQVVRGDSAAYFCASSPRDRGDNEQFFGPGTRLTVL.

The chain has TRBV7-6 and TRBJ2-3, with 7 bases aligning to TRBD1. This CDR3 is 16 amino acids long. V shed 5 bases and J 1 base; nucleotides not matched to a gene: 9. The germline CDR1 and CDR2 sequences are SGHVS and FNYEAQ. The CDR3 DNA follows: TGTGCCAGCAGCAATAACAGGGGACACCGCACAGATACGCAGTATTTT. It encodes CASSNNRGHRTDTQYF. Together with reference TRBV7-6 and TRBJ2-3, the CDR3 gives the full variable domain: GAGVSQSPRYKVTKRGQDVALRCDPISGHVSLYWYRQALGQGPEFLTYFNYEAQQDKSGLPNDRFSAERPEGSISTLTIQRTEQRDSAMYRCASSNNRGHRTDTQYFGPGTRLTVL.

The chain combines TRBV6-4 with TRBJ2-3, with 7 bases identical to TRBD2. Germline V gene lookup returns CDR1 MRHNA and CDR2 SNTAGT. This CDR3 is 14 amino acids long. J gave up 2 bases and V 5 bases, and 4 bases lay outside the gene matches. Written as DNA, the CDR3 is TGTGCCAGCAGTCGAGCGGGGTCCACAGATACGCAGTATTTT. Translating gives CASSRAGSTDTQYF.

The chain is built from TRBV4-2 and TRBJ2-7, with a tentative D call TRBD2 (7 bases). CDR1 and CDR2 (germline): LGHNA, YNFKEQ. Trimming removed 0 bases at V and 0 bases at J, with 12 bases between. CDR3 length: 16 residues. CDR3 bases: TGTGCCAGCAGCCAAGATTCGGGGGGCGGCTCCTACGAGCAGTACTTC. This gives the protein CASSQDSGGGSYEQYF.

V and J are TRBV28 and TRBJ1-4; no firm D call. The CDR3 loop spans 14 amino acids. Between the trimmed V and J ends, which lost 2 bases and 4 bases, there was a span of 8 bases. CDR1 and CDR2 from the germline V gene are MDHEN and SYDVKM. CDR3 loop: CASSLVGLNEKLFF. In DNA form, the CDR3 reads TGTGCCAGCAGTTTAGTTGGGCTTAATGAAAAACTGTTTTTT.

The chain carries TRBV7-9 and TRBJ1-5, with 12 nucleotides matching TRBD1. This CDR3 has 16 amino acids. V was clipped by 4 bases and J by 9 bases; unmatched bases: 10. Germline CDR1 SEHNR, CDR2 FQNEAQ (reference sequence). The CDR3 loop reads CASSSGGQGALRPQHF. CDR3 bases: TGTGCCAGCAGCTCCGGGGGACAGGGGGCTTTACGGCCCCAGCATTTT.